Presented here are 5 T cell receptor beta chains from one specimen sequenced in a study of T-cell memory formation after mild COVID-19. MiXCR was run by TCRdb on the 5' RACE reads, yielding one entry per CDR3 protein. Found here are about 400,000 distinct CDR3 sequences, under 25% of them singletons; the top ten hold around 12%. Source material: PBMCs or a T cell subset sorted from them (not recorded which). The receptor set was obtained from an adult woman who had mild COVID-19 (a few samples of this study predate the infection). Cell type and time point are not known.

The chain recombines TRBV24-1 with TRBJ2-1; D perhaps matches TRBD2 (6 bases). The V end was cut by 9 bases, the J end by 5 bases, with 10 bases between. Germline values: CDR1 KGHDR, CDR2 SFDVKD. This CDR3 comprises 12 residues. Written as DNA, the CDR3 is TGTGCCACCGGGGGGAATGACAATGAGCAGTTCTTC. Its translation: CATGGNDNEQFF.

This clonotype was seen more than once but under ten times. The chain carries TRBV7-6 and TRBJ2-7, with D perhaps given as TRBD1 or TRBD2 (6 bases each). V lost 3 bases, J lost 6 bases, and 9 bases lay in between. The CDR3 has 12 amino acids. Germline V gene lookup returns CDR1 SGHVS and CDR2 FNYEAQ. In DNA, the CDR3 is TGTGCCAGCAGCTTTGGGGGGCGCGAGCAGTACTTC. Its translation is CASSFGGREQYF.

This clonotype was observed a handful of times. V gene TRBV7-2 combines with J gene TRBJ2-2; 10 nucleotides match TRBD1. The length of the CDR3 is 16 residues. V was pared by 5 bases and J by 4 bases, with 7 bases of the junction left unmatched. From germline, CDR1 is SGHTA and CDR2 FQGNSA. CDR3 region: CASSPRQGAGTGELFF. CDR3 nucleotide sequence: TGTGCCAGCAGCCCTCGACAGGGGGCGGGCACCGGGGAGCTGTTTTTT.

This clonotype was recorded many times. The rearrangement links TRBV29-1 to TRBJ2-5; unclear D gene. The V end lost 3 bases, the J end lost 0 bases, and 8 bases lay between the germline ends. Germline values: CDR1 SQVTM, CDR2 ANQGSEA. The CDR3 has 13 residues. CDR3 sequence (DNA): TGCAGCGTTGACTCGGCCAACCAAGAGACCCAGTACTTC. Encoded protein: CSVDSANQETQYF.

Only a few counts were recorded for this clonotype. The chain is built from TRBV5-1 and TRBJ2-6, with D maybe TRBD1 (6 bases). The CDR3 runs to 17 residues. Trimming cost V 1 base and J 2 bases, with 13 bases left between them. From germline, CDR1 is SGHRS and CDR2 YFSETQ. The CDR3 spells CASSLRGQGTGANVLTF. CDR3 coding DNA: TGCGCCAGCAGCTTGAGGGGACAAGGGACTGGGGCCAACGTCCTGACTTTC.